These 11 T cell receptor beta chains share one sample of origin, sequenced in a study of cytomegalovirus exposure and HLA in healthy donors. In the PCR, 60 Vbeta and 13 Jbeta primers were used. Method: immunoSEQ multiplex PCR; TCRdb's copy keeps in-frame clones and lacks some. The sample totals about 170,000 clones. Sequencing was carried out using PBMCs. The receptors were gathered from a woman aged 18-35 years in good health and CMV-seropositive.

The rearrangement joins TRBV7-2 to TRBJ1-2; TRBD1 aligns across 12 bases. The junction had 4 bases not matched to a gene; V was cut back by 4 bases and J by 7 bases. Germline V gene data show CDR1 as SGHTA and CDR2 as FQGNSA. The CDR3 has 14 amino acids. As DNA, the CDR3 is TGTGCCAGCAGCTGGGACAGGGGGCAGGGTGGCTACACCTTC. This sequence encodes CASSWDRGQGGYTF.

The V gene is TRBV29-1, the J gene TRBJ2-1; 7 nucleotides agree with TRBD1. Germline V gene data show CDR1 as SQVTM and CDR2 as ANQGSEA. This CDR3 has 12 residues. Germline trimming cut 6 bases from V and 7 bases from J; bases unmatched to any gene: 6. In DNA, the CDR3 is TGCAGCGTCTCAGGACAGGTAAATGAGCAGTTCTTC. Translating it yields CSVSGQVNEQFF.

The gene calls are TRBV19 and TRBJ1-5; D remains ambiguous. Trimming stripped 3 bases from V and 6 bases from J, with 6 bases between. This CDR3 comprises 12 residues. CDR1 and CDR2 (germline): LNHDA, SQIVND (reference sequence). The CDR3 reads CASSMRVQPQHF. The CDR3 DNA reads as TGTGCCAGTAGTATGAGGGTTCAGCCCCAGCATTTT. Together with reference TRBV19 and TRBJ1-5, the CDR3 gives the full variable domain: DGGITQSPKYLFRKEGQNVTLSCEQNLNHDAMYWYRQDPGQGLRLIYYSQIVNDFQKGDIAEGYSVSREKKESFPLTVTSAQKNPTAFYLCASSMRVQPQHFGDGTRLSIL.

This chain links TRBV7-9 with TRBJ1-2; 9 nucleotides align to TRBD1. The CDR3 extends over 14 amino acids. Germline V gives CDR1 SEHNR, CDR2 FQNEAQ (reference sequence). Trimming at V came to 5 bases and at J to 2 bases, leaving 3 bases not matched to a gene. CDR3 sequence: CASSRGQGNYGYTF. CDR3 DNA: TGTGCCAGCAGCAGAGGACAGGGGAACTATGGCTACACCTTC.

This chain connects TRBV5-1 to TRBJ2-1, with 8 nucleotides matching TRBD2. The CDR3 length is 15 residues. From germline, CDR1 is SGHRS and CDR2 YFSETQ. Trimming took 2 bases from V and 3 from J; bases not matched to a gene: 4. The DNA of the CDR3 is TGCGCCAGCAGCTTCACAGCGGGGGTCTACAATGAGCAGTTCTTC. This encodes CASSFTAGVYNEQFF.

The rearrangement joins TRBV19 to TRBJ1-2; D might be TRBD1 (5 bases). V gave up 8 bases and J gave up 4 bases, with 14 bases separating them. Germline V CDR1 and CDR2: LNHDA, SQIVND (reference sequence). This CDR3 is built from 13 residues. The CDR3 here is CASGGGKFYGYTF. The CDR3 nucleotides read TGTGCCAGTGGGGGGGGGAAGTTCTATGGCTACACCTTC.

The chain has TRBV5-5 and TRBJ1-2; 7 bases line up with TRBD1. The junction had 3 bases not matched to a gene; V was cut back by 2 bases and J by 8 bases. CDR1 and CDR2 from the germline V gene are SGHKS and YYEKEE (reference sequence). The CDR3 loop spans 12 amino acids. CDR3 DNA: TGTGCCAGCAGCTTAGGGGGCGACGGCTACACCTTC. Its translation is CASSLGGDGYTF.

The V call is TRBV6-5, the J call TRBJ1-1; TRBD1 is a possible D gene (5 bases). The germline CDR1 and CDR2 sequences are MNHEY and SVGAGI. The CDR3 has 16 residues. The V end was cut by 4 bases, the J end by 1 base, with 16 bases between. Here the CDR3 DNA reads TGTGCCAGCAGTTTTACGGCAGGGTGGGGGAACACTGAAGCTTTCTTT. Its translation is CASSFTAGWGNTEAFF.

The V and J genes are TRBV11-2 and TRBJ1-2; D call uncertain. This CDR3 contains 13 residues. The germline gives CDR1 SGHAT, CDR2 FQNNGV. V lost 0 bases to trimming and J lost 3 bases, with 5 bases between them. Here the CDR3 DNA reads TGTGCCAGCAGCTTAGATCGAGACTATGGCTACACCTTC. Translation: CASSLDRDYGYTF.

CDR3 DNA: TGTGCCATCGGGGAAGCATTTAACTATGGCTACACCTTC. This codes for CAIGEAFNYGYTF. V usage is TRBV28 and J usage is TRBJ1-2; D gene ambiguous. There are 13 residues in the CDR3. The germline V gene has CDR1 MDHEN and CDR2 SYDVKM. V was pared by 10 bases and J by 1 base, with 13 bases between.

The gene calls are TRBV2 and TRBJ2-3; the D gene is possibly TRBD2 (5 bases). With 6 bases removed from V and 3 bases from J, the gap between germline ends came to 13 bases. This CDR3 contains 14 residues. CDR1 is SNHLY and CDR2 is FYNNEI in the germline V gene. This CDR3 reads CASRLSGETDTQYF. DNA for the CDR3: TGTGCCAGCAGGTTGAGTGGGGAGACAGATACGCAGTATTTT. Full variable domain (missing parts from reference TRBV2 and TRBJ2-3): EPEVTQTPSHQVTQMGQEVILRCVPISNHLYFYWYRQILGQKVEFLVSFYNNEISEKSEIFDDQFSVERPDGSNFTLKIRSTKLEDSAMYFCASRLSGETDTQYFGPGTRLTVL.